This T cell receptor beta chain was observed in a study of T cells after yellow fever vaccination. V was clipped by 0 bases and J by 7 bases, with 6 bases between them. This CDR3 spans 12 amino acids. Looked up from germline, CDR1 is LGHNA and CDR2 is YNFKEQ. TCRdb re-analysed the 5' RACE reads in MiXCR, keeping a single row per CDR3 protein. Among 10,000 to 11,000 distinct CDR3 sequences listed, more than 4% were seen once. By share of the sample, this clonotype is medium-sized. The chain combines TRBV4-2 with TRBJ1-2, with D uncertain. The material was PBMCs, either bulk or a sorted T-cell subset (CD4+, CD8+, memory, or dextramer-sorted; not recorded which), obtained about 2 weeks after the first yellow fever vaccination. This clonotype was sampled from a young man who received the YFV17D yellow fever vaccine. CDR3 nucleotide sequence: TGTGCCAGCAGCCAAGATGGGCGTGGCTACACCTTC. This codes for CASSQDGRGYTF.